Each of the 14 T cell receptor beta chains below was sequenced from the same sample in a study of blood T cell repertoires in COVID-19 (dated by TCRdb to 2018 to 2021). Receptors were amplified or captured by the immunoSEQ multiplex PCR assay. TCRdb mirrors the immuneACCESS table, restricted to in-frame sequences. Some clones are absent from its copies; in checked studies, under half trace to an unresolved V gene, and the reason for the others is unknown. The sample data list approximately 170,000 clones, and around two thirds of these were observed just once. Under 3.5% of the sample goes to the ten largest clones. Sequenced input: peripheral blood. Source of these receptors: a woman aged 80 or older with acute or convalescent COVID-19.

V gene TRBV5-1 combines with J gene TRBJ2-3; possibly TRBD2 for D (6 bases). V dropped 4 bases and J dropped 1 base, with 10 bases sitting between them. The CDR3 spans 14 residues. Germline CDR1 reads SGHRS; CDR2 reads YFSETQ. This chain's CDR3 is CASSVGTGTDTQYF. The CDR3 region has the DNA TGCGCCAGCAGCGTCGGGACTGGCACAGATACGCAGTATTTT.

The rearrangement uses TRBV7-9 and TRBJ1-1; D unresolved. The germline V gene has CDR1 SEHNR and CDR2 FQNEAQ (reference sequence). This CDR3 has 14 amino acids. Trimming took off 6 bases at V and 5 bases at J, with 16 bases between the two ends. As DNA, the CDR3 is TGTGCCAGCAGGTCCTTTGGTGCGGGTACTGAAGCTTTCTTT. It yields the protein CASRSFGAGTEAFF.

This clone was detected once. V usage is TRBV7-2 and J usage is TRBJ2-1, with 8 bases identical to TRBD2. V lost 2 bases, J lost 8 bases, and 14 bases stayed unmatched. CDR1 and CDR2 from the germline V gene are SGHTA and FQGNSA. The CDR3 runs 17 residues. The CDR3 region has the DNA TGTGCCAGCAGCTTACAGGCCCGCGGGACTAGTAGAGATGAGCAGTTCTTC. Its protein product is CASSLQARGTSRDEQFF.

J is TRBJ1-5 and V is TRBV30, with D possibly matching TRBD1 (5 bases). Looked up from germline, CDR1 is GTSNPN and CDR2 is SVGIG (reference sequence). This CDR3 has 16 residues. V was trimmed by 2 bases and J by 7 bases, leaving 21 bases between them. As DNA, the CDR3 is TGTGCCTGGAGTAGATCCGGGACCCCGGGAGGCCAGCCCCAGCATTTT. Amino acids: CAWSRSGTPGGQPQHF.

The chain is built from TRBV19 and TRBJ1-1; no clear D gene. From germline, CDR1 is LNHDA and CDR2 SQIVND (reference sequence). The CDR3 spans 14 residues. The V gene lost 3 bases and the J gene lost 2 bases, with 10 bases spanning the gap. CDR3 residues: CASSMQVANTEAFF. DNA for the CDR3: TGTGCCAGTAGTATGCAGGTTGCTAACACTGAAGCTTTCTTT.

The CDR3 loop is CASSSQIGSPDTQYF. The CDR3 nucleotides are TGTGCCAGCAGCTCACAGATTGGGAGCCCCGATACGCAGTATTTT. The chain joins TRBV5-4 to TRBJ2-3; TRBD2 is a possible D gene (5 bases). V was cut by 3 bases and J by 6 bases, with 17 bases left in between. CDR1 and CDR2 from the germline V gene are SGHNT and YYREEE (reference sequence). The CDR3 is 15 amino acids. The whole variable domain, remainder taken from reference TRBV5-4 and TRBJ2-3, is ETGVTQSPTHLIKTRGQQVTLRCSSQSGHNTVSWYQQALGQGPQFIFQYYREEENGRGNFPPRFSGLQFPNYSSELNVNALELDDSALYLCASSSQIGSPDTQYFGPGTRLTVL.

The chain uses TRBV18 and TRBJ1-2, with TRBD1 identical over 12 bases. From germline, CDR1 is KGHSH and CDR2 LQKENI. The CDR3 extends over 16 amino acids. V lost 4 bases to trimming and J lost 7 bases; unmatched junction nucleotides: 10. CDR3 amino acids: CASSLLEGQGASGYTF. CDR3 DNA: TGTGCCAGCTCACTATTGGAGGGACAGGGGGCAAGTGGCTACACCTTC.

The V call is TRBV11-2, the J call TRBJ2-5; the D is unclear. Germline V lookup: CDR1 SGHAT, CDR2 FQNNGV. The CDR3 has 11 residues. Trimming cost V 8 bases and J 5 bases, with 9 bases left between them. The CDR3 protein is CASLGHETQYF. The CDR3 DNA reads as TGTGCCAGCCTGGGCCACGAGACCCAGTACTTC.

There are a few counts of this clone. The rearrangement links TRBV6-5 to TRBJ1-2; D remains unclear. The CDR3 totals 14 residues. Per the germline V gene, CDR1 is MNHEY and CDR2 is SVGAGI. V lost 5 bases and J lost 0, with 10 bases in between. CDR3 nucleotide sequence: TGTGCCAGCAGTCGCAGTTTTGCTAACTATGGCTACACCTTC. Translated: CASSRSFANYGYTF.

This clone has only a few counts. V gene TRBV12-3 or TRBV12-4 combines with J gene TRBJ1-2; TRBD1 matches at 8 bases. The CDR3 length is 13 residues. J lost 7 bases, V lost 10 bases, and 11 bases had no gene match. The DNA of the CDR3 is TGTGCCACCGCGAGGGACAGGAGAGGTGGCTACACCTTC. This encodes CATARDRRGGYTF.

With regard to this clone: In the same sample, other DNA sequences code for this CDR3. The chain recombines TRBV2 with TRBJ1-2; possible D gene TRBD1, 5 bases. Looked up from germline, CDR1 is SNHLY and CDR2 is FYNNEI. The CDR3 consists of 13 residues. Trimming pared 4 bases from V and 6 bases from J, leaving 12 bases between. The CDR3 DNA follows: TGTGCCAGCAGTGTACGTCAGGGTGATGGCTACACCTTC. It translates to CASSVRQGDGYTF.

The chain has TRBV18 and TRBJ1-1; D not certain. CDR1 is KGHSH and CDR2 is LQKENI in the germline V gene. V dropped 0 bases and J dropped 4 bases, with 12 bases sitting between them. CDR3 length equals 15 residues. CDR3 sequence (DNA): TGTGCCAGCTCACCACCGGCCATGCCCCTCACTGAAGCTTTCTTT. It codes for CASSPPAMPLTEAFF.

The chain recombines TRBV5-4 with TRBJ2-3; the match to TRBD2 covers 7 bases. The V gene end was trimmed by 5 bases and the J gene end by 0 bases; junction bases not matched to a gene: 3. Germline CDR1 reads SGHNT; CDR2 reads YYREEE (reference sequence). CDR3 length: 14 residues. The CDR3 spells CASSSAGSTDTQYF. The DNA for the CDR3 is TGTGCCAGCAGTTCAGCGGGGAGCACAGATACGCAGTATTTT.

The chain recombines TRBV2 with TRBJ2-2; 9 bases match TRBD1. The V segment lost 3 bases and the J segment 5 bases; nucleotides outside the gene matches: 4. CDR1 and CDR2 (germline): SNHLY, FYNNEI. This CDR3 is 15 amino acids long. The CDR3 nucleotides read TGTGCCAGCAGTGAGGGACAGGGAGGTACCGGGGAGCTGTTTTTT. Its translation: CASSEGQGGTGELFF.